A selection of T cell receptor beta chains follows, all from one sample in a study of shared clonotypes between healthy human individuals. Only in-frame clones appear in the TCRdb table, and some are missing; sequencing was by immunoSEQ multiplex PCR. Of 2 million to 2.5 million clones in the sample, about nine tenths were seen once. The sequencing input was naive CD4+ T cells from PBMCs. The source of these receptors is a man between 18 and 35 years old in good health. Some clones in this sample may be carry-over from other donors' samples. The CDR3 runs from the conserved cysteine through the conserved F or W. The order of the fields is clone size, J gene, D gene, V gene, CDR3 DNA, CDR3 protein. The D gene is left open where the match is weak. Clone size is given for some rows only: seen once, a few or many times, or a class if the clone is expanded.

abundance: NA; j_gene: TRBJ1-1; d_gene: NA; v_gene: TRBV18; CDR3nt: TGTGCCAGCTCACCAGGGGGCGTCGGCACTGAAGCTTTCTTT; CDR3aa: CASSPGGVGTEAFF
abundance: NA; j_gene: TRBJ2-3; d_gene: NA; v_gene: TRBV5-1; CDR3nt: TGCGCCAGCAGCTTCAGGGACCCAGCCGATACGCAGTATTTT; CDR3aa: CASSFRDPADTQYF
abundance: NA; j_gene: TRBJ2-5; d_gene: TRBD1; v_gene: TRBV29-1; CDR3nt: TGCAGCGTCCCCGGGACAGGACAAGAGACCCAGTACTTC; CDR3aa: CSVPGTGQETQYF
abundance: once; j_gene: TRBJ2-4; d_gene: TRBD1; v_gene: TRBV2; CDR3nt: TGTGCCAGCAGTGCCCCCGGGACAGTCGCAAACATTCAGTACTTC; CDR3aa: CASSAPGTVANIQYF
abundance: NA; j_gene: TRBJ1-3; d_gene: NA; v_gene: TRBV5-4; CDR3nt: TGTGCCAGCAGCGACCACTACAGGGAAAACTCTGGAAACACCATATATTTT; CDR3aa: CASSDHYRENSGNTIYF
abundance: NA; j_gene: TRBJ2-1; d_gene: TRBD2; v_gene: TRBV7-2; CDR3nt: TGTGCCAGCAGCTTCGGACTAGCGGAGTACAATGAGCAGTTCTTC; CDR3aa: CASSFGLAEYNEQFF
abundance: NA; j_gene: TRBJ1-5; d_gene: NA; v_gene: TRBV5-1; CDR3nt: TGCGCCAGCAGCTTGAGTGGGGGGGGCCAGCCCCAGCATTTT; CDR3aa: CASSLSGGGQPQHF
abundance: NA; j_gene: TRBJ2-2; d_gene: NA; v_gene: TRBV6-1; CDR3nt: TGTGCCAGCAGTGGCGGGGTCTGGGGCACCGGGGAGCTGTTTTTT; CDR3aa: CASSGGVWGTGELFF
abundance: NA; j_gene: TRBJ1-2; d_gene: TRBD1; v_gene: TRBV5-1; CDR3nt: TGCGCCAGCTCAACTACCGGGACAGGGGAGGTCGGTGGCTACACCTTC; CDR3aa: CASSTTGTGEVGGYTF
abundance: NA; j_gene: TRBJ2-1; d_gene: TRBD1; v_gene: TRBV28; CDR3nt: TGTGCCAGCAGGACAGGGTTCAATGAGCAGTTCTTC; CDR3aa: CASRTGFNEQFF
abundance: NA; j_gene: TRBJ1-2; d_gene: TRBD1; v_gene: TRBV15; CDR3nt: TGTGCCACCAGCAGAGATCTGGTTGGTCGAACAGGGGCAGGCTATGGCTACACCTTC; CDR3aa: CATSRDLVGRTGAGYGYTF
abundance: few; j_gene: TRBJ1-3; d_gene: NA; v_gene: TRBV29-1; CDR3nt: TGCAGCGCCAAGCCCGGAGGATGGGACACCATATATTTT; CDR3aa: CSAKPGGWDTIYF
abundance: NA; j_gene: TRBJ1-3; d_gene: TRBD1; v_gene: TRBV13; CDR3nt: TGTGCCAGCAGCCCAGGGGGCGCGTCCGGAAACACCATATATTTT; CDR3aa: CASSPGGASGNTIYF
abundance: NA; j_gene: TRBJ2-7; d_gene: TRBD1; v_gene: TRBV19; CDR3nt: TGTGCCAGCCAAGGACAGGGCTCGTCCCAGCAGTACTTC; CDR3aa: CASQGQGSSQQYF
abundance: NA; j_gene: TRBJ2-1; d_gene: NA; v_gene: TRBV6-5; CDR3nt: TGTGCCAGCAGTTCACCCGGGACTTTCGGTGTAGTGCAGTTCTTC; CDR3aa: CASSSPGTFGVVQFF
abundance: NA; j_gene: TRBJ2-5; d_gene: TRBD1; v_gene: TRBV6-1; CDR3nt: TGTGCCAGCAGTGAAGCTTGGACAGGGGCCCCCCACCAAGAGACCCAGTACTTC; CDR3aa: CASSEAWTGAPHQETQYF
abundance: NA; j_gene: TRBJ2-2; d_gene: NA; v_gene: TRBV11-2; CDR3nt: TGTGCCAGCAGCCAACCCGGGACCCCGAACACCGGGGAGCTGTTTTTT; CDR3aa: CASSQPGTPNTGELFF
abundance: NA; j_gene: TRBJ2-7; d_gene: NA; v_gene: TRBV4-2; CDR3nt: TGTGCCAGCAGCCAAGACCCAGGCAACAGCTACGAGCAGTACTTC; CDR3aa: CASSQDPGNSYEQYF
abundance: NA; j_gene: TRBJ2-7; d_gene: NA; v_gene: TRBV19; CDR3nt: TGTGCCAGTAGTATATACTTGACGGGTGGGGAGCAGTACTTC; CDR3aa: CASSIYLTGGEQYF
abundance: NA; j_gene: TRBJ1-1; d_gene: NA; v_gene: TRBV6-5; CDR3nt: TGTGCCAGCAGTTACTCGAAAGGGTTGAACACTGAAGCTTTCTTT; CDR3aa: CASSYSKGLNTEAFF
abundance: NA; j_gene: TRBJ1-2; d_gene: TRBD1; v_gene: TRBV11-2; CDR3nt: TGTGCCAGCAGCCTAAGGCCGGACAGGGTAGATACGTTTGGCTACACCTTC; CDR3aa: CASSLRPDRVDTFGYTF
abundance: NA; j_gene: TRBJ2-7; d_gene: NA; v_gene: TRBV30; CDR3nt: TGTGCCTGGACCCCCGGAGGACAGCTCTACGAGCAGTACTTC; CDR3aa: CAWTPGGQLYEQYF
abundance: NA; j_gene: TRBJ1-4; d_gene: NA; v_gene: TRBV19; CDR3nt: TGTGCCAGTAGTCCCCGCGGGGAGGACCTAATACCTTATAATGAAAAACTGTTTTTT; CDR3aa: CASSPRGEDLIPYNEKLFF
abundance: NA; j_gene: TRBJ2-3; d_gene: TRBD2; v_gene: TRBV7-9; CDR3nt: TGTGCCAGCAGCTCTAGGACTAGGGGAGATACGCAGTATTTT; CDR3aa: CASSSRTRGDTQYF
abundance: NA; j_gene: TRBJ2-3; d_gene: NA; v_gene: TRBV10-3; CDR3nt: TGTGCCATCAGTGAGTCTGGGGGCGTAACAGATACGCAGTATTTT; CDR3aa: CAISESGGVTDTQYF
abundance: NA; j_gene: TRBJ2-3; d_gene: NA; v_gene: TRBV7-3; CDR3nt: TGTGCCAGCAGCTTATCGGGCTCTTCCACAGATACGCAGTATTTT; CDR3aa: CASSLSGSSTDTQYF
abundance: NA; j_gene: TRBJ1-3; d_gene: NA; v_gene: TRBV7-9; CDR3nt: TGTGCCAGCAGCGCAAGACAGGCCCTTATTGGAAACACCATATATTTT; CDR3aa: CASSARQALIGNTIYF
abundance: NA; j_gene: TRBJ2-3; d_gene: TRBD1; v_gene: TRBV5-6; CDR3nt: TGTGCCAGCAGCTCTGGACAGGGGAGCACAGATACGCAGTATTTT; CDR3aa: CASSSGQGSTDTQYF